The clone carrying this T cell receptor (beta chain) was counted ten times or more. Its matching antigen is unknown. Indicated time point: pre-sensitization, week 0. Treatment: therapeutic diphenylcyclopropenone sensitization with weekly scalp DPC. CDR1 and CDR2 (germline): LGHDT, YNNKEL (reference sequence). V gave up 8 bases and J gave up 10 bases, with 15 bases separating them. There are 12 residues in the CDR3. The data were taken from a study of human T cells and chemical hapten exposure. Study context: Skin of the upper inner arm, approximately 2 cm by approximately 2 cm, received 2% DPC for sensitization. Diphenylcyclopropenone was administered weekly to the scalp of patients throughout the roughly 25-week study. Per-sample TCR yield variability stemmed mainly from small pooled library volume differences. Overall study findings and caveats: Expanded TCRs clustered into significantly more large CDR3 similarity groups than controls, the analysis revealed.

TCRdb processed the RACE reads anew with MiXCR; each CDR3 protein has one entry. The table includes some 330,000 distinct CDR3 sequences, around 5.5% detected once. Source: whole blood, taken in connection with sensitization to the hapten diphenylcyclopropenone (DPC). The receptor was isolated from a woman aged 18-29 years with alopecia areata. Some clones in this sample may be carry-over from other donors' samples. The rearrangement joins TRBV3-1 to TRBJ1-5; perhaps TRBD1 as D (5 bases). CDR3 in amino acids: CASSPQVGPQHF. The CDR3 nucleotides read TGTGCCAGCTCCCCACAGGTCGGACCCCAGCATTTT.